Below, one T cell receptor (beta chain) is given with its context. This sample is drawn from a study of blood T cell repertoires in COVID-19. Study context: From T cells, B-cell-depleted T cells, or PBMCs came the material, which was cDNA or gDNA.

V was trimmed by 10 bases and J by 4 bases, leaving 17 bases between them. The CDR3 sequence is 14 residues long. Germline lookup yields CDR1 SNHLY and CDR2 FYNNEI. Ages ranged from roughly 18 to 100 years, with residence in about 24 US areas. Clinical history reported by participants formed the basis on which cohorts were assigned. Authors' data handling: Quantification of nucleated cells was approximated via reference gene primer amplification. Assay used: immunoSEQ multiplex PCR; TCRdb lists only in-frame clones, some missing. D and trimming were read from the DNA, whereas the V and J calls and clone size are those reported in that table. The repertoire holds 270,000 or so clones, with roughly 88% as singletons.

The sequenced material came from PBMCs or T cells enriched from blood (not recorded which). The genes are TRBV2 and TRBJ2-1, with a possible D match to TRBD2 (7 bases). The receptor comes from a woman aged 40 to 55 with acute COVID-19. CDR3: CATLQGGEYNEQFF. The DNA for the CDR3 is TGTGCCACGCTACAGGGAGGGGAGTACAATGAGCAGTTCTTC. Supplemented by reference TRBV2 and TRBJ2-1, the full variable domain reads EPEVTQTPSHQVTQMGQEVILRCVPISNHLYFYWYRQILGQKVEFLVSFYNNEISEKSEIFDDQFSVERPDGSNFTLKIRSTKLEDSAMYFCATLQGGEYNEQFFGPGTRLTVL.